This entry describes one T cell receptor (beta chain). Antigen unknown. This record belongs to a study of CD8 T cells in Susac syndrome. General study findings and limits: The study's TCR sequencing and HLA analysis drew on a certain number of individuals. That number was acknowledged as relatively small.

From blood CD8+ and CD4+ T cells, TCR beta sequences were generated. The CD8+ and CD4+ T cells were negatively isolated, with the TEMRA cells enriched by FACS. CDR1 and CDR2 from the germline V gene are LGHDT and YNNKEL (reference sequence). CDR3 length equals 15 residues. Trimming took 2 bases from V and 0 from J, leaving 8 bases between them. Random hexamers were used to reverse transcribe 0.5 to 1 ug of RNA. Coverage of TCR beta CDR3 amplification by immunoSEQ multiplex PCR extended to 54 Vbeta and 13 Jbeta. TCRdb used MiXCR to reprocess the immunoSEQ multiplex PCR reads, holding one entry per CDR3 protein. The sample lists about 150,000 distinct CDR3 sequences, approximately 94% occurring once.

Material for sequencing was CD8+ T cells from PBMCs. The chain uses TRBV3-1 and TRBJ2-1, with unresolved D. This clonotype was sampled from a human donor with multiple sclerosis. CDR3 amino acids: CASSQQASSYNEQFF. DNA of the CDR3: TGTGCCAGCAGCCAACAAGCCAGCTCCTACAATGAGCAGTTCTTC.